The 27 T cell receptor beta chains presented below share a single source sample, sequenced in a study of long-term antiretroviral therapy in people with HIV. Survey-level resolution applied to immunoSEQ assay v3.0. Clones were sequenced by immunoSEQ multiplex PCR, and TCRdb holds only the in-frame ones, with some missing. The sample shows roughly 25,000 clones, roughly four fifths of them seen only once. The sequencing here drew on unsorted PBMCs, taken 0.4 years after starting antiretroviral therapy. The receptors were sampled from a man aged 45 to 65 with HIV.

This chain links TRBV11-2 with TRBJ2-7; the D is unclear. V gave up 3 bases and J gave up 0 bases, with 9 bases separating them. CDR1 is SGHAT and CDR2 is FQNNGV in the germline V gene. This CDR3 contains 14 residues. In DNA form, the CDR3 reads TGTGCCAGCAGCTTGGGCATAAGCTCCTACGAGCAGTACTTC. Amino acid sequence: CASSLGISSYEQYF.

The V and J genes are TRBV21-1 and TRBJ2-3; the table's TRBD2 call for D was not verified on the DNA. TRBV21-1 is deemed a pseudogene. The CDR3 is 14 amino acids. The CDR3 sequence: CAIDGAGALDTQYF. The DNA for the CDR3 is TGTGCCATTGATGGAGCGGGGGCTCTAGATACGCAGTATTTT.

V gene TRBV28 combines with J gene TRBJ2-5, with 12 bases aligning to TRBD2. Per germline, CDR1 MDHEN and CDR2 SYDVKM. The junction had 13 bases not matched to a gene; V was cut back by 5 bases and J by 3 bases. This CDR3 has 18 residues. The CDR3 sequence is CASSPWGSSGGAEETQYF. The DNA for the CDR3 is TGTGCCAGCAGTCCCTGGGGGTCTAGCGGGGGGGCTGAAGAGACCCAGTACTTC.

The chain recombines TRBV30 with TRBJ2-1; no clear D. CDR1 is GTSNPN and CDR2 is SVGIG in the germline V gene (reference sequence). Trimming shortened V by 3 bases and J by 0 bases, and 12 bases separated the two germline ends. The CDR3 is 15 residues long. CDR3 sequence (DNA): TGTGCCTGGAGGCTTCCTAGACGCTCCTACAATGAGCAGTTCTTC. Protein: CAWRLPRRSYNEQFF.

The V and J genes are TRBV28 and TRBJ2-5; 8 positions match TRBD2. The J segment lost 5 bases and the V segment lost 7 bases, leaving 9 bases of the junction unmatched. Germline loops: CDR1 MDHEN, CDR2 SYDVKM. The CDR3 covers 14 residues. The CDR3 DNA is TGTGCCAGCAATCCGGGGGGGCCGAGGGAGACCCAGTACTTC. Translated: CASNPGGPRETQYF.

V usage is TRBV5-6 and J usage is TRBJ1-1; D is undetermined. Germline V gene data show CDR1 as SGHDT and CDR2 as YYEEEE. This CDR3 region has 13 residues. The V and J ends lost 0 bases and 5 bases respectively, with 8 bases between them. CDR3 sequence: CASSLVLWTEAFF. DNA for the CDR3: TGTGCCAGCAGCTTGGTGTTGTGGACTGAAGCTTTCTTT.

This chain uses TRBV19 with TRBJ1-6; D not certain. Germline V gene sequence: CDR1 LNHDA, CDR2 SQIVND (reference sequence). Between the trimmed V and J ends, which lost 4 bases and 1 base, there was a span of 8 bases. The CDR3 loop spans 15 amino acids. In nucleotides, the CDR3 is TGTGCCAGTAGTAACACGAAGTCCTATAATTCACCCCTCCACTTT. Its protein product is CASSNTKSYNSPLHF.

For the CDR3, the DNA is TGTGCCAGCAGTTACTCGATACGGGGGCGCACAGATACGCAGTATTTT. Its translation: CASSYSIRGRTDTQYF. This chain joins TRBV6-6 and TRBJ2-3, with D perhaps assigned TRBD1 or TRBD2 (6 bases each). The germline gives CDR1 MNHNY, CDR2 SVGAGI (reference sequence). The CDR3 has 16 residues. With 0 bases removed from V and 1 base from J, the gap between germline ends came to 11 bases.

There are a few counts of this clone. The V and J genes are TRBV6-1 and TRBJ1-6; D not certain. The CDR3 has 15 residues. From germline, CDR1 is MNHNS and CDR2 SASEGT. The V end was cut by 2 bases, the J end by 0 bases, with 5 bases between. CDR3 amino acids: CASSEQSSYNSPLHF. DNA for the CDR3: TGTGCCAGCAGTGAACAAAGCTCCTATAATTCACCCCTCCACTTT.

The V and J genes are TRBV5-1 and TRBJ1-3, with TRBD1 matching 8 bases. The ends lost 3 bases at V and 4 bases at J; junction bases unmatched: 9. The CDR3 has 16 amino acids. Germline V CDR1 and CDR2: SGHRS, YFSETQ. CDR3 nucleotide sequence: TGCGCCAGCAGCTCCGATACAGGGGGTCCCGGAAACACCATATATTTT. It codes for CASSSDTGGPGNTIYF.

This chain joins TRBV11-2 and TRBJ2-5, with a weak D call TRBD2 (6 bases). Germline CDR1 and CDR2: SGHAT and FQNNGV. Deletions cut 0 bases from V and 4 bases from J, with 18 bases between. CDR3 length: 17 residues. Here the CDR3 reads CASSLDYYGSGGETQYF. The CDR3 DNA follows: TGTGCCAGCAGCTTAGATTACTACGGGAGTGGGGGAGAGACCCAGTACTTC.

V is TRBV10-2 and J is TRBJ1-1; no clear D. The germline V gene has CDR1 WSHSY and CDR2 SAAADI. The V gene lost 5 bases and the J gene lost 3 bases, with 10 bases spanning the gap. This CDR3 spans 13 amino acids. CDR3 in amino acids: CASSRDTYTEAFF. CDR3 DNA sequence: TGCGCCAGCAGTCGAGACACCTACACTGAAGCTTTCTTT.

The rearrangement links TRBV9 to TRBJ1-1; D gene uncertain. Deletions cut 3 bases from V and 3 bases from J, with 15 bases between. Germline V lookup: CDR1 SGDLS, CDR2 YYNGEE. This CDR3 has 15 residues. CDR3 protein: CASSAEGLPHTEAFF. The CDR3 DNA follows: TGTGCCAGCAGCGCAGAGGGTCTCCCGCACACTGAAGCTTTCTTT.

This clone occurred a few times. The chain links TRBV30 to TRBJ1-2; a possible D gene is TRBD1 (6 bases). This CDR3 has 14 residues. CDR1 is GTSNPN and CDR2 is SVGIG in the germline V gene (reference sequence). V lost 4 bases and J lost 7, with 19 bases in between. The CDR3 region has the DNA TGTGCCTGGAACCCAGGGGTTAAAGGCTCTGGCTACACCTTC. Encoded protein: CAWNPGVKGSGYTF.

This clone showed up just a few times. This rearrangement joins TRBV2 to TRBJ2-1; possible D gene TRBD2, 5 bases. Germline-derived CDR1 and CDR2 are SNHLY and FYNNEI. This CDR3 region has 15 residues. Deletions cut 9 bases from V and 0 bases from J, with 15 bases between. The CDR3 DNA reads TGTGCCAGTAAAGGATGGGAGAGCTCCTACAATGAGCAGTTCTTC. Translation gives CASKGWESSYNEQFF.

J is TRBJ2-5 and V is TRBV7-9, with 10 bases that match TRBD2. The CDR3 has 17 residues. Trimming cost V 3 bases and J 5 bases; bases outside gene matches: 12. Per germline, CDR1 SEHNR and CDR2 FQNEAQ (reference sequence). The CDR3 loop is CASSFRTSGVLGETQYF. DNA for the CDR3: TGTGCCAGCAGCTTCCGGACTAGCGGCGTCCTGGGGGAGACCCAGTACTTC.

The V gene is TRBV6-1, the J gene TRBJ1-5; no clear D. Per germline, CDR1 MNHNS and CDR2 SASEGT. Deletions cut 7 bases from V and 2 bases from J, with 12 bases between. The length of the CDR3 is 14 residues. CDR3 DNA sequence: TGTGCCAGCATGTATCCCTCCGGCAATCAGCCCCAGCATTTT. This translates into CASMYPSGNQPQHF.

This clone was seen a handful of times. V gene TRBV7-2 combines with J gene TRBJ1-6; the D is unclear. V was trimmed by 1 base and J by 6 bases, leaving 7 bases between them. This CDR3 has 14 amino acids. Germline V CDR1 and CDR2: SGHTA, FQGNSA. DNA for the CDR3: TGTGCCAGCAGCTTAGGGCAGATTAATTCACCCCTCCACTTT. Translated: CASSLGQINSPLHF.

This chain joins TRBV29-1 and TRBJ1-3; D unresolved. The germline gives CDR1 SQVTM, CDR2 ANQGSEA. The ends were cut back, 5 bases at V and 3 bases at J, with 8 bases in the middle. The CDR3 spans 12 residues. CDR3 in DNA: TGCAGCGTTTTCGGACTTGGAAACACCATATATTTT. Amino acid sequence: CSVFGLGNTIYF. Supplemented by reference TRBV29-1 and TRBJ1-3, the full variable domain reads SAVISQKPSRDICQRGTSLTIQCQVDSQVTMMFWYRQQPGQSLTLIATANQGSEATYESGFVIDKFPISRPNLTFSTLTVSNMSPEDSSIYLCSVFGLGNTIYFGEGSWLTVV.

This chain links TRBV7-2 with TRBJ2-5, with TRBD2 matching over 7 bases. Trimming removed 0 bases from V and 1 base from J; junction bases left unmatched: 11. The CDR3 spans 18 residues. Germline V gene data show CDR1 as SGHTA and CDR2 as FQGNSA. The CDR3 DNA reads TGTGCCAGCAGCTTAGCCCCCTCCGGCGGGGGAACCCAAGAGACCCAGTACTTC. It is translated as CASSLAPSGGGTQETQYF.

The gene calls are TRBV28 and TRBJ2-7; the D is unclear. Germline CDR1 and CDR2: MDHEN and SYDVKM. The V end was cut by 5 bases, the J end by 5 bases, with 10 bases between. CDR3 length equals 12 residues. CDR3 coding DNA: TGTGCCAGCAGTGACCTAGGGAACGAGCAGTACTTC. The encoded protein is CASSDLGNEQYF.

The rearrangement uses TRBV15 and TRBJ1-1, with 8 bases aligning to TRBD1. The V and J ends lost 1 base and 1 base, in that order; junction bases with no gene match: 2. This CDR3 spans 15 amino acids. Germline CDR1 and CDR2: LNHNV and YYDKDF (reference sequence). The CDR3 DNA follows: TGTGCCACCAGCAGAGGGGACAGGACGAACACTGAAGCTTTCTTT. As protein: CATSRGDRTNTEAFF.

V is TRBV7-8 and J is TRBJ2-3; TRBD2 matches 11 bases. Germline V gene lookup returns CDR1 SGHVS and CDR2 FQNEAQ. The CDR3 has 16 amino acids. Losses at the gene ends were 4 bases for V and 2 bases for J; bases not matched to a gene: 5. In nucleotides, the CDR3 is TGTGCCAGCAGCTCAAGGACTAGCGGGTACACAGATACGCAGTATTTT. It codes for CASSSRTSGYTDTQYF.

The chain joins TRBV7-2 to TRBJ1-2; 7 bases align to TRBD1. The junction had 9 bases not matched to a gene; V was cut back by 1 base and J by 4 bases. The CDR3 loop spans 16 amino acids. CDR1 and CDR2 from the germline V gene are SGHTA and FQGNSA. CDR3: CASSLGTPGQTYGYTF. CDR3 nucleotides: TGTGCCAGCAGCTTAGGGACGCCGGGACAGACCTATGGCTACACCTTC. Supplemented by reference TRBV7-2 and TRBJ1-2, the full variable domain reads GAGVSQSPSNKVTEKGKDVELRCDPISGHTALYWYRQSLGQGLEFLIYFQGNSAPDKSGLPSDRFSAERTGGSVSTLTIQRTQQEDSAVYLCASSLGTPGQTYGYTFGSGTRLTVV.

In its sample, this clone was seen once. This sequence joins TRBV7-9 and TRBJ2-7, with TRBD1 matching over 7 bases. This CDR3 is built from 14 residues. The V gene's germline CDR1 is SEHNR and CDR2 FQNEAQ (reference sequence). J was trimmed by 0 bases and V by 5 bases; bases with no gene match: 4. CDR3 loop: CASSPTGVSYEQYF. For the CDR3, the DNA is TGTGCCAGCAGCCCAACAGGGGTCTCCTACGAGCAGTACTTC.

The chain joins TRBV4-3 to TRBJ1-3; 8 bases line up with TRBD1. V shed 4 bases and J 0 bases; nucleotides not matched to a gene: 11. The CDR3 has 18 residues. Germline lookup yields CDR1 LGHNA and CDR2 YSLEER. The CDR3 DNA reads as TGCGCCAGCAGCCCAGGAAGGGCAGGGGGCGCCTCTGGAAACACCATATATTTT. Translated: CASSPGRAGGASGNTIYF.

On this clone itself: The junction and the germline gene differ at one end; a read error may be behind it. The rearrangement joins TRBV28 to TRBJ1-6; 8 nucleotides align to TRBD1. The V gene's germline CDR1 is MDHEN and CDR2 SYDVKM. The CDR3 has 15 residues. CDR3 amino acids: CASSSRDRRISPLYF. CDR3 coding DNA: TGTGCCAGCAGTTCCCGGGACAGGCGGATTTCACCCCTCTACTTT.